Listed here are 22 T cell receptor beta chains from one sample, sequenced in a study of CD8+CD57+ T cells in acquired aplastic anemia. Profiles of TCR beta VDJ and CDR3 were generated from a genomic DNA template. From the reads, TCRdb called clonotypes with MiXCR, one entry per CDR3 protein. The repertoire holds under 200,000 distinct CDR3 sequences, with 40% to 50% as singletons. Patients picked for sequencing had shown CD8+CD57+ cell expansion detected by flow cytometry. Source material: sorted CD4+, CD8+, or CD8+CD57+ T cells (not recorded which) from PBMCs. These receptors came from a human donor with aplastic anemia.

The rearrangement joins TRBV27 to TRBJ2-7; the match to TRBD1 covers 9 bases. Germline CDR1 is MNHEY and CDR2 is SMNVEV (reference sequence). The CDR3 length is 14 residues. V lost 4 bases to trimming and J lost 4 bases; unmatched junction nucleotides: 5. Here the CDR3 DNA reads TGTGCCAGCAGTTGCGGGACAGGGTCTTACGAGCAGTACTTC. It translates to CASSCGTGSYEQYF.

This chain uses TRBV29-1 with TRBJ2-3; possible D gene TRBD1, 6 bases. This CDR3 has 14 amino acids. The ends were cut back, 4 bases at V and 0 bases at J, with 11 bases in the middle. Germline assignment: CDR1 SQVTM and CDR2 ANQGSEA. The CDR3 loop reads CSVGLGASTDTQYF. CDR3 nucleotide sequence: TGCAGCGTTGGTCTGGGGGCTAGCACAGATACGCAGTATTTT.

The sample holds many counts of this clonotype. The chain recombines TRBV6-5 with TRBJ1-1; the D gene is possibly TRBD1 (5 bases). The length of the CDR3 is 17 residues. With 0 bases removed from V and 6 bases from J, the gap between germline ends came to 20 bases. Germline V gene lookup returns CDR1 MNHEY and CDR2 SVGAGI. Written as DNA, the CDR3 is TGTGCCAGCAGTTACTCGCGCGCCTTAGACAGAGGAGCTGAAGCTTTCTTT. Its protein product is CASSYSRALDRGAEAFF.

The chain recombines TRBV24-1 with TRBJ1-1; D not certain. The ends were cut back, 9 bases at V and 1 base at J, with 5 bases in the middle. CDR1 and CDR2 from the germline V gene are KGHDR and SFDVKD. This CDR3 region has 11 residues. CDR3 DNA sequence: TGTGCCACCCGGGGGAACACTGAAGCTTTCTTT. This sequence encodes CATRGNTEAFF.

The chain combines TRBV5-5 with TRBJ1-3; D is possibly TRBD1 (5 bases). Germline V gene lookup returns CDR1 SGHKS and CDR2 YYEKEE (reference sequence). The ends were cut back, 2 bases at V and 0 bases at J, with 12 bases in the middle. This CDR3 contains 16 residues. The CDR3 bases are TGTGCCAGCAGCTTCGACGGGGGTTTCTCTGGAAACACCATATATTTT. This sequence encodes CASSFDGGFSGNTIYF.

This clonotype appeared once. The chain couples TRBV6-1 to TRBJ1-6, with a tentative D call TRBD1 (6 bases). Deletions cut 5 bases from V and 6 bases from J, with 17 bases between. This CDR3 comprises 16 residues. Germline assignment: CDR1 MNHNS and CDR2 SASEGT. CDR3 in amino acids: CASSPLRTVINSPLHF. CDR3 sequence (DNA): TGTGCCAGCAGTCCCCTCCGGACAGTAATTAATTCACCCCTCCACTTT.

The V call is TRBV30, the J call TRBJ1-2; possibly TRBD1 for D (5 bases). The V and J ends lost 8 bases and 6 bases respectively, with 13 bases between them. Per the germline V gene, CDR1 is GTSNPN and CDR2 is SVGIG (reference sequence). The CDR3 runs to 11 residues. The CDR3 loop is CAGIRGNGYTF. The CDR3 nucleotides are TGTGCCGGAATAAGGGGCAATGGCTACACCTTC.

This clonotype occurred a few times. This chain uses TRBV5-1 with TRBJ2-2, with 9 bases aligning to TRBD2. The V gene's germline CDR1 is SGHRS and CDR2 YFSETQ. The CDR3 runs to 16 residues. The junction had 4 bases not matched to a gene; V was cut back by 0 bases and J by 4 bases. The CDR3 sequence is CASSLAAGGPTGELFF. CDR3 nucleotide sequence: TGCGCCAGCAGCTTGGCCGCGGGAGGGCCCACCGGGGAGCTGTTTTTT.

This rearrangement joins TRBV15 to TRBJ1-1; a possible D gene is TRBD1 (5 bases). This CDR3 is 14 amino acids long. Trimming left V 1 base short and J 3 bases short, with 9 bases between. Germline V gives CDR1 LNHNV, CDR2 YYDKDF (reference sequence). The CDR3 DNA reads TGTGCCACCAGCAGAGTAGCGGGGGACACTGAAGCTTTCTTT. It encodes CATSRVAGDTEAFF.

This clonotype was detected many times. The chain combines TRBV6-5 with TRBJ1-1; possible D gene TRBD1, 5 bases. V was cut by 4 bases and J by 5 bases, with 14 bases left in between. This CDR3 is 14 amino acids long. The germline V gene has CDR1 MNHEY and CDR2 SVGAGI. CDR3 DNA: TGTGCCAGCAGTTCCCTCGGGACGGGGACTGAAGCTTTCTTT. This codes for CASSSLGTGTEAFF.

The J gene is TRBJ2-7, the V gene TRBV15; 11 bases align to TRBD2. Germline CDR1 reads LNHNV; CDR2 reads YYDKDF (reference sequence). This CDR3 region has 15 residues. V was clipped by 1 base and J by 6 bases; unmatched bases: 5. CDR3 region: CATSRVLAGGGEQYF. The CDR3 DNA sequence: TGTGCCACCAGCAGAGTGCTAGCGGGAGGAGGCGAGCAGTACTTC.

The gene calls are TRBV20-1 and TRBJ2-5; 8 bases match TRBD1. Germline V lookup: CDR1 DFQATT, CDR2 SNEGSKA (reference sequence). This CDR3 spans 12 amino acids. Trimming removed 6 bases from V and 4 bases from J; junction bases left unmatched: 4. The DNA of the CDR3 is TGCAGTGCCCGGACAGGGAGAGAGACCCAGTACTTC. It specifies CSARTGRETQYF.

The chain links TRBV9 to TRBJ2-2; possibly TRBD2 for D (6 bases). The CDR3 contains 13 residues. Between the trimmed V and J ends, which lost 6 bases and 4 bases, there was a span of 10 bases. The germline V gene has CDR1 SGDLS and CDR2 YYNGEE. The CDR3 DNA follows: TGTGCCAGCACGTTTAGCGGCACCGGGGAGCTGTTTTTT. It translates to CASTFSGTGELFF.

Points on this clonotype: Just one base apart from a much larger clone, this may be a read error. The rearrangement joins TRBV12-3 or TRBV12-4 to TRBJ1-2; D is unresolved. The CDR3 runs 15 residues. CDR3 sequence (DNA): TGTGCCAGCAGTTTGAGTGCGCAGCTTCTCTATGGCTACGCCTTC. It codes for CASSLSAQLLYGYAF.

The genes are TRBV6-1 and TRBJ2-2; D not resolved. Looked up from germline, CDR1 is MNHNS and CDR2 is SASEGT. The V end lost 8 bases, the J end lost 7 bases, and 8 bases lay between the germline ends. The CDR3 sequence is 11 residues long. In DNA, the CDR3 is TGTGCCAGCTCGATGGGCGGGGAGCTGTTTTTT. This encodes CASSMGGELFF.

This clonotype showed up many times. The chain couples TRBV7-2 to TRBJ2-7, with D maybe TRBD2 (5 bases). V was clipped by 7 bases and J by 0 bases, with 13 bases between them. The CDR3 has 14 amino acids. Germline loops: CDR1 SGHTA, CDR2 FQGNSA. The CDR3 region has the DNA TGTGCCAGCAACCATCCCGGGGTCTCCTACGAGCAGTACTTC. Encoded protein: CASNHPGVSYEQYF. The full variable domain, in which reference TRBV7-2 and TRBJ2-7 provide the parts outside the CDR3, is GAGVSQSPSNKVTEKGKDVELRCDPISGHTALYWYRQSLGQGLEFLIYFQGNSAPDKSGLPSDRFSAERTGGSVSTLTIQRTQQEDSAVYLCASNHPGVSYEQYFGPGTRLTVT.

The chain uses TRBV7-2 and TRBJ2-7; D uncertain. The CDR3 length is 11 residues. Trimming shortened V by 8 bases and J by 5 bases, and 10 bases separated the two germline ends. The germline V gene has CDR1 SGHTA and CDR2 FQGNSA. CDR3 coding DNA: TGTGCCAGCTATAAGTGGAACGAGCAGTACTTC. Translated: CASYKWNEQYF.

Many counts were recorded for this clonotype. The chain uses TRBV6-1 and TRBJ2-7; D unclear. This CDR3 comprises 15 residues. V lost 2 bases and J 4 bases, leaving 15 bases between the germline ends. Per the germline V gene, CDR1 is MNHNS and CDR2 is SASEGT. The CDR3 DNA sequence: TGTGCCAGCAGTGAAAAAGTTGGCAGCCCTTACGAGCAGTACTTC. Its translation is CASSEKVGSPYEQYF.

Ten or more counts support this clonotype. This chain links TRBV10-3 with TRBJ2-7; 10 bases align to TRBD2. V shed 0 bases, J shed 3 bases, and the junction held 5 bases outside the gene matches. The germline V gene has CDR1 ENHRY and CDR2 SYGVKD. The CDR3 is 16 amino acids. Written as DNA, the CDR3 is TGTGCCATCAGTGAGTCGAAACTAGCGGGGTACTACGAGCAGTACTTC. Translating it yields CAISESKLAGYYEQYF.

This clonotype was counted many times. CDR3 sequence (DNA): TGTGCCTGGAGGTACTTGCTCGCCGGGGAGCTGTTTTTT. Its translation: CAWRYLLAGELFF. This rearrangement joins TRBV30 to TRBJ2-2; D gene uncertain. The germline V and J ends were trimmed by 3 bases and 6 bases, with 11 bases remaining between them. Germline lookup yields CDR1 GTSNPN and CDR2 SVGIG (reference sequence). This CDR3 comprises 13 residues. Filled out from reference TRBV30 and TRBJ2-2, the complete variable domain reads SQTIHQWPATLVQPVGSPLSLECTVEGTSNPNLYWYRQAAGRGLQLLFYSVGIGQISSEVPQNLSASRPQDRQFILSSKKLLLSDSGFYLCAWRYLLAGELFFGEGSRLTVL.

The chain links TRBV10-3 to TRBJ2-5; D gene uncertain. CDR1 is ENHRY and CDR2 is SYGVKD in the germline V gene. CDR3 length: 14 residues. With 7 bases removed from V and 3 bases from J, the gap between germline ends came to 15 bases. This CDR3 reads CAIKQRASEETQYF. The CDR3 coding sequence is TGTGCCATCAAGCAACGGGCTTCCGAAGAGACCCAGTACTTC.

In the case of this clonotype: This may stem from a read error, because a much larger clone lies one nucleotide away. The chain employs TRBV5-4 and TRBJ2-7; TRBD2 agrees at 9 bases. The CDR3 is made up of 14 amino acids. CDR1 is SGHNT and CDR2 is YYREEE in the germline V gene (reference sequence). V trimming: 4 bases; J trimming: 3 bases; junction bases outside the gene matches: 5. This CDR3 is CASSTRTSDYEQYF. In DNA form, the CDR3 reads TGTGCCAGCAGCACCCGGACTAGCGACTACGAGCAGTACTTC. Drawing the rest from reference TRBV5-4 and TRBJ2-7, the complete variable domain is ETGVTQSPTHLIKTRGQQVTLRCSSQSGHNTVSWYQQALGQGPQFIFQYYREEENGRGNFPPRFSGLQFPNYSSELNVNALELDDSALYLCASSTRTSDYEQYFGPGTRLTVT.